The clone carrying this TCR beta chain was seen once. Its antigen is unidentified. The entry originates in a study of cytomegalovirus exposure and HLA in healthy donors. Study-wide results and limits: Prior analysis indicated that the majority of TCR beta V segments exhibited productivity approximately 87% or approximately 30% of the time.

No CMV serostatus was recorded for this donor. Use of 60 Vbeta and 13 Jbeta primers characterized the PCR. Per the authors' pipeline: In a later analysis, roughly 86 million unique TCR beta chains included roughly 11 million shared by two or more donors. Data came from immunoSEQ multiplex PCR; TCRdb stores just in-frame clones and leaves some out. V and J calls and clone size are those listed in that table; D and trimming were worked out from the DNA. The table lists roughly 120,000 clones, around 83% of them singletons. The germline CDR1 and CDR2 sequences are MGHRA and YSYEKL. The CDR3 runs to 14 residues. V was cut by 3 bases and J by 6 bases, with 14 bases left in between.

The clonotype comes from a human donor in good health. The V call is TRBV4-1, the J call TRBJ1-2; TRBD1 is a possible D gene (6 bases). Sequenced sample: PBMCs. DNA for the CDR3: TGCGCCAGCAGCCATAGACAGGATATAGATGGCTACACCTTC. Protein sequence: CASSHRQDIDGYTF.